These T cell receptor beta chains were read from a single sample in a study of cytomegalovirus exposure and HLA in healthy donors. Assay used: immunoSEQ multiplex PCR; TCRdb lists only in-frame clones, some missing. The profile covers over 150,000 clones, with about 80% appearing a single time and 8% to 10% taken by the ten largest. The material sequenced was PBMCs. Source of these receptors: a man between 18 and 35 years old in good health and CMV-seropositive. Each CDR3 is given with its conserved first and last residue. The D gene is left open where the match is weak. The size field is filled for only some rows; it gives once, few, many or a size class.

-	TRBV27	13	TRBJ2-7	-	CASSLSERYEQYF	TGTGCCAGCAGTTTATCGGAGAGGTACGAGCAGTACTTC
once	TRBV5-5	14	TRBJ2-7	-	CASSLGGGYYEQYF	TGTGCCAGCAGCTTGGGCGGAGGATACTACGAGCAGTACTTC
-	TRBV5-4	14	TRBJ2-7	-	CASSLAGSSYEQYF	TGTGCCAGCAGCTTGGCTGGGAGCTCCTACGAGCAGTACTTC
once	TRBV12-5	14	TRBJ2-2	TRBD1	CASADRVNTGELFF	TGTGCTAGTGCCGACAGGGTTAACACCGGGGAGCTGTTTTTT
few	TRBV5-4	13	TRBJ1-4	TRBD1	CASSFGTDEKLFF	TGTGCCAGCAGCTTTGGGACAGATGAAAAACTGTTTTTT
-	TRBV7-6	15	TRBJ2-5	TRBD1	CASSSRQGGQETQYF	TGTGCCAGCAGCTCCAGACAGGGCGGGCAAGAGACCCAGTACTTC
-	TRBV27	16	TRBJ2-7	TRBD1	CASSLRRQGPDYEQYF	TGTGCCAGCAGTTTACGGAGACAGGGACCCGACTACGAGCAGTACTTC
-	TRBV9	14	TRBJ1-1	-	CASSVEGGRGGAFF	TGTGCCAGCAGCGTAGAAGGGGGTCGAGGGGGAGCTTTCTTT
-	TRBV6-6	14	TRBJ1-2	TRBD1	CASSSGTGSYGYTF	TGTGCCAGCAGTTCCGGGACAGGTAGTTATGGCTACACCTTC
-	TRBV19	16	TRBJ2-3	TRBD2	CASSIAASGGADTQYF	TGTGCCAGTAGTATCGCGGCTAGCGGGGGAGCAGATACGCAGTATTTT
-	TRBV11-3	12	TRBJ2-1	-	CASSLGLNEQFF	TGTGCCAGCAGCTTAGGGCTTAATGAGCAGTTCTTC
-	TRBV7-8	17	TRBJ1-5	TRBD1	CASSPGQGQFSNQPQHF	TGTGCCAGCAGCCCAGGACAGGGGCAATTTAGCAATCAGCCCCAGCATTTT
few	TRBV7-9	12	TRBJ1-2	TRBD1	CASSVDRPGYTF	TGTGCCAGCAGCGTGGACAGGCCTGGCTACACCTTC
-	TRBV12-2	16	TRBJ2-7	-	CASRPRPRDTSYEQYF	TGTGCAAGTCGCCCGAGACCCCGGGACACTTCCTACGAGCAGTACTTC
-	TRBV7-9	15	TRBJ2-2	TRBD1	CASSTWDRNTGELFF	TGTGCCAGCAGCACATGGGACAGGAACACCGGGGAGCTGTTTTTT
-	TRBV6-6	14	TRBJ1-1	-	CASSYADGRAEAFF	TGTGCCAGCAGTTACGCAGACGGGAGGGCTGAAGCTTTCTTT